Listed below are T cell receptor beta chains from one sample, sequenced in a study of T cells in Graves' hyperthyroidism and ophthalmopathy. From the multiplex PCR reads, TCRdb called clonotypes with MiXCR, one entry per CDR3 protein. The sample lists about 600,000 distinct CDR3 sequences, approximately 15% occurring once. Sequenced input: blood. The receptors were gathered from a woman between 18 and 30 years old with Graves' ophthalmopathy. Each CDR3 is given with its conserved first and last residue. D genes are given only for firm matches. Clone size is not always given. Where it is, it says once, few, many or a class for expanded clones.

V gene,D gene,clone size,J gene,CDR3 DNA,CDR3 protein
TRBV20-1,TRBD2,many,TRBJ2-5,TGCAGTGCTATGGTGGAGGTTAGCGGGAGTGCCCAAGAGACCCAGTACTTC,CSAMVEVSGSAQETQYF
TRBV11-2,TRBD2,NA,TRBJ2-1,TGTGCCAGCAGCCAAGGACCAAGGGGAGCGGGAGGTGAGCAGTTCTTC,CASSQGPRGAGGEQFF
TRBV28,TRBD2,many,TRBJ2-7,TGTGCCAGCAGCCTCCCGACTAGCGGGAATGACGAGCAGTACTTC,CASSLPTSGNDEQYF
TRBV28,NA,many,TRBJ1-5,TGTGCCAGCAGTTCAGTAATCAGTGGCAATCAGCCCCAGCATTTT,CASSSVISGNQPQHF
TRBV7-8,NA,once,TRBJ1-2,TGTGCCAGCAGCTTAGCCCGCCTAGATTTTCAGAAGACCTTC,CASSLARLDFQKTF
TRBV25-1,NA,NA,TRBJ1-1,TGTGCCAGCAGTATGGGAGCTGAAGCTTTCTTT,CASSMGAEAFF
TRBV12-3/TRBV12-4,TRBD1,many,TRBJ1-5,TGTGCCAGCAGTCGGTACGGGACAGGGAAACATCAGCCCCAGCATTTT,CASSRYGTGKHQPQHF
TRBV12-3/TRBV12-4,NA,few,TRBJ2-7,TGTGCCAGCAGTTTATTGGCACAGGGAGGGTACGAGCAGTACTTC,CASSLLAQGGYEQYF
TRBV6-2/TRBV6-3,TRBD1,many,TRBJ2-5,TGTGCCAGCTCGGGGACAGAAGAGACCCAGTACTTC,CASSGTEETQYF
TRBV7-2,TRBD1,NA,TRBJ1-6,TGTGCCAGCAGCGCGAGACAGGGGAAGAATTCACCCCTCCACTTT,CASSARQGKNSPLHF
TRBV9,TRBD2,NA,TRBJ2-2,TGTGCCAGTGGGACTAGCGGGAGGGCCAGCGCCGGGGAGCTGTTTTTT,CASGTSGRASAGELFF
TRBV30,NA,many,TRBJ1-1,TGTGCCTGGAGTGTAAGGCGGGGGGGGGCCATGAACACTGAAGCTTTCTTT,CAWSVRRGGAMNTEAFF
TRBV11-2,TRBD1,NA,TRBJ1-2,TGTGCCAGCACGACAGGGGGCAGGAATGGCTACACCTTC,CASTTGGRNGYTF
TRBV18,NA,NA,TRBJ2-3,TGTGCCAGCTCACCGCAGGGGACCACAGATACGCAGTATTTT,CASSPQGTTDTQYF
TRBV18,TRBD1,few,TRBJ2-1,TGTGCCAGCTCACCAACGAGCGGACAGGGACACTACAATGAGCAGTTCTTC,CASSPTSGQGHYNEQFF
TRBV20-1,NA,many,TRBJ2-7,TGCAGTGCTAGAGTACTAGCAGGCTCCTACGAGCAGTACTTC,CSARVLAGSYEQYF
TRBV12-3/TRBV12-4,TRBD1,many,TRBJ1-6,TGTGCCAGCAGTTCCTCCGGGACAGGGGATAATTCACCCCTCCACTTT,CASSSSGTGDNSPLHF
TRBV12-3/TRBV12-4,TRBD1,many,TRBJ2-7,TGTGCCAGTCGACAGGGGACATCCGCGCAGTACTTC,CASRQGTSAQYF
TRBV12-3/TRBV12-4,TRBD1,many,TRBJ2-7,TGTGCCACCTCCGGGACAGGAACCTACGAGCAGTACTTC,CATSGTGTYEQYF
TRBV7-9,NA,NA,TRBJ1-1,TGTGCCGGCAGCTTAGCCGCGGTGAACACTGAAGCTTTCTTT,CAGSLAAVNTEAFF
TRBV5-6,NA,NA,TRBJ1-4,TGTGCCAGCAGCCTCGGCAGGGGCCCACCTGCAACTAATGAAAAACTGTTTTTT,CASSLGRGPPATNEKLFF
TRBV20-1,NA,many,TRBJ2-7,TGCAGTGTTAGAGCCACGGCCGCGGCCTACGAGCAGTACTTC,CSVRATAAAYEQYF
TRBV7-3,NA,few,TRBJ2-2,TGTGCCAGCAGCCCCGGATCAGGGGGGTATTACACCGGGGAGCTGTTTTTT,CASSPGSGGYYTGELFF
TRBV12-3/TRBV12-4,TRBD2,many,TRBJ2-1,TGTGCCAGCATTGGGGCGGGACTACCAAATGAGCAGTTCTTC,CASIGAGLPNEQFF
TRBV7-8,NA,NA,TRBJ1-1,TGTGCCAGCAGCTTAGGTGGAGGGGGGGGACCGAACACTGAAGCTTTCTTT,CASSLGGGGGPNTEAFF
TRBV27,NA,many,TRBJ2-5,TGTGCCAGCAGTTTAGGGCCAGTCGAGGAGACCCAGTACTTC,CASSLGPVEETQYF
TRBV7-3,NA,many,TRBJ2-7,TGTGCCAGCAGCTTAAGAGGGGGCGAGCAGTACTTC,CASSLRGGEQYF
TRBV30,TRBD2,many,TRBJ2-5,TGTGCCTGGAGTGCTAGCGGGTACCAAGAGACCCAGTACTTC,CAWSASGYQETQYF
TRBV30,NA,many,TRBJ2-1,TGTGCCTGGAGTGTCGGCAGTGAGAGCTCCTACAATGAGCAGTTCTTC,CAWSVGSESSYNEQFF
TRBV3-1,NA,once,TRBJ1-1,TGTGCCAGCAGCCAGGTACAGGGCAGGACTGAAGCTTTCTTT,CASSQVQGRTEAFF
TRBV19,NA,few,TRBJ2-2,TGTGCCAGTAGTAACTATAACACCGGGGAGCTGTTTTTT,CASSNYNTGELFF
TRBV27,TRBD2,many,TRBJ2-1,TGTGCCAGCAGTCCCGGGACTAGCGGGAGGGTGAACTACAATGAGCAGTTCTTC,CASSPGTSGRVNYNEQFF
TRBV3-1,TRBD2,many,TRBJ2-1,TGTGCCAGCAGCCATCGCAAGGGGCTAGCGGGAGTCTACAATGAGCAGTTCTTC,CASSHRKGLAGVYNEQFF
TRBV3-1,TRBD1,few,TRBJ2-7,TGTGCCAGCAGCCAAGGACAGGGGGCCTTCGAGCAGTACTTC,CASSQGQGAFEQYF
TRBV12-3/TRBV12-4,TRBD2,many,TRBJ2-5,TGTGCCAGCAATAAGCGGGAGGGCCTGGGAGAGACCCAGTACTTC,CASNKREGLGETQYF
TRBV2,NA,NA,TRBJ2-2,TGTGCCACCGCTAAACAGGAGTTAAACACCGGGGAGCTGTTTTTT,CATAKQELNTGELFF